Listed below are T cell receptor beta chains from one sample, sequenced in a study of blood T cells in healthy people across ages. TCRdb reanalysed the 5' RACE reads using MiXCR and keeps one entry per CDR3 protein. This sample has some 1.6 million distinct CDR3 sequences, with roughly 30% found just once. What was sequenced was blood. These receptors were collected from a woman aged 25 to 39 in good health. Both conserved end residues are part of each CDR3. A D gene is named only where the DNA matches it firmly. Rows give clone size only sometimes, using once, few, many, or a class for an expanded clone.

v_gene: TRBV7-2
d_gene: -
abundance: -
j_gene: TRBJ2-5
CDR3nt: TGTGCCAGCAGCGCCCGACCAGGATACCAAGAGACCCAGTACTTC
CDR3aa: CASSARPGYQETQYF

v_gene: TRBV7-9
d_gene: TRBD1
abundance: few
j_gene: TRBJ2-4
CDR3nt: TGTGCCAGCGACCAGACAGGGGGCGGGTCCAAAAACATTCAGTACTTC
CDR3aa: CASDQTGGGSKNIQYF

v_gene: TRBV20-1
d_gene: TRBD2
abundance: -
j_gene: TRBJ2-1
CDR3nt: TGCAGTGCTAGACGGACTAGCAAGAGTACAAGTGAGCAGTTCTTC
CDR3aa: CSARRTSKSTSEQFF

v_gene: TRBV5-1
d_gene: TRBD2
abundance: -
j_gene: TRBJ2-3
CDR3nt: TGCGCCAGCAGCTTGGATGTAGCGGGGGTTACAGATACGCAGTATTTT
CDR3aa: CASSLDVAGVTDTQYF

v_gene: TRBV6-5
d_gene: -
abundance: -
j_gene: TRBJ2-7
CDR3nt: TGTGCCAGCAGTTACTCGTCAGGGCAGGTGCTGGGCGAGCAGTACTTC
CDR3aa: CASSYSSGQVLGEQYF

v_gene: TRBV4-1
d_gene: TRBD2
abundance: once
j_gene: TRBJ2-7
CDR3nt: TGCGCCAGCAGCCTTCTCCTTCTAACGACTAGCGGGGGAGCGGGGGGCAACTTCTACGAGCAGTACTTC
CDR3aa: CASSLLLLTTSGGAGGNFYEQYF

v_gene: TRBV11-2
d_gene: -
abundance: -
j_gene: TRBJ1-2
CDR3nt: TGTGCCAGCAGCTTAACCCCGACAGCTACTAACTATGGCTACACCTTC
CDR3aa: CASSLTPTATNYGYTF

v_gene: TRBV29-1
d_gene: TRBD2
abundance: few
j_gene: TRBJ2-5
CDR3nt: TGCAGCGTTGAAGGACTAGCGGGAGAGCTATACCAAGAGACCCAGTACTTC
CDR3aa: CSVEGLAGELYQETQYF

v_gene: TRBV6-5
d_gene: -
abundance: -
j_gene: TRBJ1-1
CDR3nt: TGTGCCAGCAGTTACTCGATAACAAACACTGAAGCTTTCTTT
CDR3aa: CASSYSITNTEAFF

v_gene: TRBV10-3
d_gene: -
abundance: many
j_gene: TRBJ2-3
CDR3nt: TGTGCCATCAGCAGGGAAGCAGATACGCAGTATTTT
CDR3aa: CAISREADTQYF

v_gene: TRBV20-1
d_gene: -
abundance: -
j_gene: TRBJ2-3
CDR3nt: TGCAGTGCAGTAATAGCGGACCGTGGGGTGAATACGCAGTATTTT
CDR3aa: CSAVIADRGVNTQYF

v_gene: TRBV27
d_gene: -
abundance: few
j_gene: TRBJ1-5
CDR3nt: TGTGCCAGTCGGCAGGGGCTTGGTAATCAGCCCCAGCATTTT
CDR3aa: CASRQGLGNQPQHF

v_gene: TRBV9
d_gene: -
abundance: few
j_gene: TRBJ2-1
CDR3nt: TGTGCCAGCAGCGTATCACTGGGGCCGAATGAGCAGTTCTTC
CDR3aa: CASSVSLGPNEQFF

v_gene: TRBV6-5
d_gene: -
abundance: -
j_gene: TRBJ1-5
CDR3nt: TGTGCCAGCAGCTACCGTCAGGGAGCCACGAGGGGTCAGCCCCAGCATTTT
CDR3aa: CASSYRQGATRGQPQHF

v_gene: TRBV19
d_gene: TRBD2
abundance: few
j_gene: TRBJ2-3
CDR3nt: TGTGCCAGTACCCCGACTAGCGGGACTAGCACAGATACGCAGTATTTT
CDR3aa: CASTPTSGTSTDTQYF

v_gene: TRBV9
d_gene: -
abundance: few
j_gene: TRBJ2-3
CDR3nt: TGTGCCAGCAGCGTAGATAGGGGGGGGGGCCGCAGAGATACGCAGTATTTT
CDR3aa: CASSVDRGGGRRDTQYF